This TCR beta chain was sequenced for a study of CD8 T cells in ankylosing spondylitis. V was pared by 4 bases and J by 5 bases, with 6 bases of the junction left unmatched. From germline, CDR1 is GTSNPN and CDR2 SVGIG (reference sequence). The CDR3 is 14 residues long. Scientists made TCR beta libraries using quantitative 5'-RACE with molecular barcodes. A single record per CDR3 protein comes from TCRdb applying MiXCR to the 5' RACE reads. This sample has about 390,000 distinct CDR3 sequences; about a fifth occur once, and the top ten carry roughly 16%. Study-wide points: Disease-associated clones were reportedly significantly overrepresented in matched ankylosing spondylitis synovial fluid. The study identified a TCR beta motif of under ten highly homologous variants that appeared characteristic of ankylosing spondylitis blood.

Details on this clonotype: The antigen is undetermined.

The genes are TRBV30 and TRBJ1-4, with 8 bases matching TRBD1. Sequenced input: blood, either unsorted or a sorted T cell fraction (not recorded which). The sequence derives from a male donor with ankylosing spondylitis. CDR3 in amino acids: CAWTRRQGNEKLFF. Written as DNA, the CDR3 is TGTGCCTGGACCCGTCGACAGGGGAATGAAAAACTGTTTTTT.